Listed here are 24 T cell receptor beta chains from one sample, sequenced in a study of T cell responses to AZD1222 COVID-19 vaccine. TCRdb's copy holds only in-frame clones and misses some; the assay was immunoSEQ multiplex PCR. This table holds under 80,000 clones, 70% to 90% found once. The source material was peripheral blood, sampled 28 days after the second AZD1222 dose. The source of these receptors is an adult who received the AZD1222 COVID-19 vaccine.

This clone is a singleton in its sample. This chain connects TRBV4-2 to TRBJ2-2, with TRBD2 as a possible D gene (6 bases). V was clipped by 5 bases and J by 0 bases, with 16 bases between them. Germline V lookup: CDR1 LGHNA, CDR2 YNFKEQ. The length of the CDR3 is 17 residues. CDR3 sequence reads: CASSTRGGMPNTGELFF. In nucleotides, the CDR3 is TGTGCCAGCAGCACGAGGGGCGGGATGCCGAACACCGGGGAGCTGTTTTTT.

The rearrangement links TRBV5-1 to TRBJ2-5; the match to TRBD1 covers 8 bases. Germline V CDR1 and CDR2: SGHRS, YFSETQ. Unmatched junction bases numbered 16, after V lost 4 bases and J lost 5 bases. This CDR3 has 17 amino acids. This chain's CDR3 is CASSLGLRTGIGETQYF. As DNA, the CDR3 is TGCGCCAGCAGCCTAGGACTCAGGACAGGGATTGGCGAGACCCAGTACTTC.

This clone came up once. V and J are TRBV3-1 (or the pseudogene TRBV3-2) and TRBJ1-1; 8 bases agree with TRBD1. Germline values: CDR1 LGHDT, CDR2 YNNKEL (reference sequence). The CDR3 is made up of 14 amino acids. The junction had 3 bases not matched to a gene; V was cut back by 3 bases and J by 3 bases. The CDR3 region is CASSHLTGDTEAFF. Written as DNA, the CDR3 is TGTGCCAGCAGCCACTTGACAGGGGACACTGAAGCTTTCTTT.

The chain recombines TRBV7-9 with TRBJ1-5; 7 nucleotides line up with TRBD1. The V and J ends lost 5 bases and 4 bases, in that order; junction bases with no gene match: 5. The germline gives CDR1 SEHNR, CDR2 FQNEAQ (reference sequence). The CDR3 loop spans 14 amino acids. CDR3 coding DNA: TGTGCCAGCAGCCCGCGACAGGGAAATCAGCCCCAGCATTTT. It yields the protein CASSPRQGNQPQHF.

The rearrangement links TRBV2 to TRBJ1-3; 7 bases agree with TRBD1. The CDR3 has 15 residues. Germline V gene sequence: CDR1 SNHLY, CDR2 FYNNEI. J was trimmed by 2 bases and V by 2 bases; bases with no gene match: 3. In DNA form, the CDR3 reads TGTGCCAGCAGTGAAAAGGGGGCGGCTGGAAACACCATATATTTT. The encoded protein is CASSEKGAAGNTIYF.

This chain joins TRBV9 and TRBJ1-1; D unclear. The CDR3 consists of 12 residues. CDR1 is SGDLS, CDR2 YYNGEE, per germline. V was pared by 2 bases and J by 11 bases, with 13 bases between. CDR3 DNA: TGTGCCAGCAGCGTCGGCGGTGGTCCGGCTTTCTTT. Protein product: CASSVGGGPAFF. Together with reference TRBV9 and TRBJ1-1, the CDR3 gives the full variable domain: DSGVTQTPKHLITATGQRVTLRCSPRSGDLSVYWYQQSLDQGLQFLIQYYNGEERAKGNILERFSAQQFPDLHSELNLSSLELGDSALYFCASSVGGGPAFFGQGTRLTVV.

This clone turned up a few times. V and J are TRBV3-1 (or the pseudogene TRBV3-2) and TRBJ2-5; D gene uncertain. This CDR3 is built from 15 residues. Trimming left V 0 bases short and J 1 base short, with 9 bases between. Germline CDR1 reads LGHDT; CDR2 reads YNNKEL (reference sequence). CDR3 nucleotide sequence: TGTGCCAGCAGCCAAGATTTGGCAGCCCAAGAGACCCAGTACTTC. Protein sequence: CASSQDLAAQETQYF.

The CDR3: CASSQGTFTDTQYF. CDR3 in DNA: TGTGCCAGCAGCCAAGGGACTTTTACAGATACGCAGTATTTT. The rearrangement joins TRBV14 to TRBJ2-3; weak D call: TRBD2 (5 bases). Trimming pared 1 base from V and 3 bases from J, leaving 8 bases between. In germline, CDR1 is SGHDN, CDR2 FVKESK. CDR3 length: 14 residues.

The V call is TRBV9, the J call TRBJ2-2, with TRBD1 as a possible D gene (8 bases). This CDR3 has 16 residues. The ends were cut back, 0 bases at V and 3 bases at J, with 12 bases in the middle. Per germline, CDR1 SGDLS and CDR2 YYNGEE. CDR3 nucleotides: TGTGCCAGCAGCGTAGCTACAGGGGGGGACACCGGGGAGCTGTTTTTT. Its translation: CASSVATGGDTGELFF.

DNA for the CDR3: TGTGCCAGCGGAGGAGTTACCGGGGAGCTGTTTTTT. It yields the protein CASGGVTGELFF. The V gene is TRBV7-9, the J gene TRBJ2-2; tentatively, D is TRBD2 (5 bases). Between the trimmed V and J ends, which lost 8 bases and 5 bases, there was a span of 9 bases. The length of the CDR3 is 12 residues. Germline V gene lookup returns CDR1 SEHNR and CDR2 FQNEAQ (reference sequence).

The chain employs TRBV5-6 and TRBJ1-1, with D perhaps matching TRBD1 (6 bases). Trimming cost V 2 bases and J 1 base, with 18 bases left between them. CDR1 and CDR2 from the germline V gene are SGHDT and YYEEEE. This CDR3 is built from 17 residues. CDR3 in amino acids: CASSFRTYRATNTEAFF. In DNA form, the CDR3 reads TGTGCCAGCAGCTTCCGTACTTACAGGGCCACGAACACTGAAGCTTTCTTT.

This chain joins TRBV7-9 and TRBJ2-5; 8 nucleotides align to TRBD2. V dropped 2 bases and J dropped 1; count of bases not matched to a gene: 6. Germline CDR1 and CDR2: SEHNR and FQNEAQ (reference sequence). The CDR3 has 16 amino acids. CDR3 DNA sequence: TGTGCCAGCAGCTTAATGAGCGGGGGCTTCCAAGAGACCCAGTACTTC. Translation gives CASSLMSGGFQETQYF.

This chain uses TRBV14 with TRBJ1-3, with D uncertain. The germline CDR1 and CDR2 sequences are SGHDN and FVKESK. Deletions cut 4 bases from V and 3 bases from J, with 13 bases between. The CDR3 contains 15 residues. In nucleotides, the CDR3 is TGTGCCAGCAGCCCAAGCCGCAGCTTTGGAAACACCATATATTTT. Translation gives CASSPSRSFGNTIYF.

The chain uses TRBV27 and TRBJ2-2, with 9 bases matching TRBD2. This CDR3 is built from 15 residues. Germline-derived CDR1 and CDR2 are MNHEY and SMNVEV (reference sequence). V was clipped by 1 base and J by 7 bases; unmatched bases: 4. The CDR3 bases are TGTGCCAGCAGTTTATTCAGCGGGAGGTTCGGGGAGCTGTTTTTT. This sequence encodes CASSLFSGRFGELFF.

The CDR3 region has the DNA TGTGCCAGCAGTTCCCCCGGGACAGGGGACGAAAAACTGTTTTTT. This gives the protein CASSSPGTGDEKLFF. This chain links TRBV6-6 with TRBJ1-4, with 10 bases aligning to TRBD1. Germline V gives CDR1 MNHNY, CDR2 SVGAGI (reference sequence). The V segment lost 4 bases and the J segment 8 bases; nucleotides outside the gene matches: 7. The CDR3 consists of 15 residues.

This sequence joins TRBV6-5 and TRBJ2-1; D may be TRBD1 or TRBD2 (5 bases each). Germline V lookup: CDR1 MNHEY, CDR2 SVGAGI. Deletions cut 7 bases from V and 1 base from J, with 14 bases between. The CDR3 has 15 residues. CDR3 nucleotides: TGTGCCAGCAAACCGGGACCCGTTTCCTACAATGAGCAGTTCTTC. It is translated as CASKPGPVSYNEQFF.

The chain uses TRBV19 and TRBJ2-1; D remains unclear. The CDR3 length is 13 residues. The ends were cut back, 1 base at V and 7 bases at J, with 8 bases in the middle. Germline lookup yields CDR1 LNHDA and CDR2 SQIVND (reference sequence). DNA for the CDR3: TGTGCCAGTAGTATAGGTGGAAGGAATGAGCAGTTCTTC. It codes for CASSIGGRNEQFF.

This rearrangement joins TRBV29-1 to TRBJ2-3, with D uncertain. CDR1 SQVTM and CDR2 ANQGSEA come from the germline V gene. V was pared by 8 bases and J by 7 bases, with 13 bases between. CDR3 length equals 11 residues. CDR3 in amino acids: CSIYQLHTQYF. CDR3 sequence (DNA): TGCAGCATCTATCAGCTTCATACGCAGTATTTT.

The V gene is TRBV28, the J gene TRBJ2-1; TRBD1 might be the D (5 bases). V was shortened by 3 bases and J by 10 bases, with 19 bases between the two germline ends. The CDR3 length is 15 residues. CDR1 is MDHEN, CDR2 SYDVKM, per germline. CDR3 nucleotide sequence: TGTGCCAGCAGTTTTACCCCCACTCTAAGGGGAGAGCAGTTCTTC. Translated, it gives CASSFTPTLRGEQFF. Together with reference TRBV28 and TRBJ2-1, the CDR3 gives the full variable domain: DVKVTQSSRYLVKRTGEKVFLECVQDMDHENMFWYRQDPGLGLRLIYFSYDVKMKEKGDIPEGYSVSREKKERFSLILESASTNQTSMYLCASSFTPTLRGEQFFGPGTRLTVL.

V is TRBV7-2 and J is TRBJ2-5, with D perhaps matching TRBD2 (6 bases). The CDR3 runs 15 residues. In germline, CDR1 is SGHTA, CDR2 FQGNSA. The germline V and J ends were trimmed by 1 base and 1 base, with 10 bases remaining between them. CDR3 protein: CASSLVGGIQETQYF. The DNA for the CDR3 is TGTGCCAGCAGCTTAGTGGGCGGGATCCAAGAGACCCAGTACTTC.

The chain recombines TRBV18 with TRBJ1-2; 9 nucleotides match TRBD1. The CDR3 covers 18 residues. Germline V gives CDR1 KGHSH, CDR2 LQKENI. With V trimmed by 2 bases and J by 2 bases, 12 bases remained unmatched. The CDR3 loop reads CASSPRAAGTGSNYGYTF. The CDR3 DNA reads TGTGCCAGCTCACCAAGGGCCGCCGGGACAGGGAGCAACTATGGCTACACCTTC.

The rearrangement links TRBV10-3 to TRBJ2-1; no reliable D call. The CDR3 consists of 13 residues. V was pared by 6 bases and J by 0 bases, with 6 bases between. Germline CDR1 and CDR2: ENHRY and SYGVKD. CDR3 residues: CAIRSGSYNEQFF. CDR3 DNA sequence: TGTGCCATCAGGTCAGGCTCCTACAATGAGCAGTTCTTC.

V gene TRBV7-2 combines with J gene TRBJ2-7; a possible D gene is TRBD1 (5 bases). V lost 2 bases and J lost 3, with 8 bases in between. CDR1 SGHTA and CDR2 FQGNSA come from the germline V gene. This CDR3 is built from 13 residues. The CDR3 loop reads CASSLRGNYEQYF. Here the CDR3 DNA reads TGTGCCAGCAGCTTAAGGGGTAACTACGAGCAGTACTTC.

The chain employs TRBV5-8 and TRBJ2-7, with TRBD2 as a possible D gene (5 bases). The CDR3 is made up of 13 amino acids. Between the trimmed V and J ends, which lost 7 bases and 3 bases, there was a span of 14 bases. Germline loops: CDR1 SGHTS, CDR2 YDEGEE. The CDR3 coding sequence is TGTGCCAGCCCCGGGCCGGGATTCTACGAGCAGTACTTC. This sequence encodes CASPGPGFYEQYF.